These 26 T cell receptor beta chains were sequenced from one sample in a study of T cells in Graves' hyperthyroidism and ophthalmopathy. Using RNA transcripts as the source, TCR beta CDR3 regions were amplified. The HTBI primer set drove a first-round RT-PCR of the TCR CDR3. One entry per CDR3 protein results from TCRdb running MiXCR on the multiplex PCR reads. Of 500,000 to 550,000 distinct CDR3 sequences in the sample, 20% were seen once. The material sequenced was blood. Source of these receptors: a man aged 18-30 years with Graves' hyperthyroidism.

There are many counts of this clonotype. The chain carries TRBV5-5 and TRBJ2-7, with unresolved D. CDR3 length: 13 amino acids. Germline-derived CDR1 and CDR2 are SGHKS and YYEKEE (reference sequence). Trimming cost V 4 bases and J 1 base, with 9 bases left between them. The CDR3 loop reads CASSPSRSYEQYF. CDR3 coding DNA: TGTGCCAGCAGCCCAAGCCGTTCCTACGAGCAGTACTTC.

This clonotype was seen ten or more times. The V gene is TRBV12-3 or TRBV12-4, the J gene TRBJ2-7, with 9 bases lining up with TRBD1. This CDR3 has 17 residues. J gave up 0 bases and V 3 bases, and 9 bases lay outside the gene matches. The CDR3 sequence: CASSFSIGTGSSYEQYF. As DNA, the CDR3 is TGTGCCAGCAGTTTTAGTATTGGGACAGGGAGCTCCTACGAGCAGTACTTC.

Many counts were recorded for this clonotype. The chain carries TRBV6-1 and TRBJ1-1; D call uncertain. The CDR3 length is 14 residues. Trimming took off 11 bases at V and 0 bases at J, with 16 bases between the two ends. In germline, CDR1 is MNHNS, CDR2 SASEGT. CDR3 sequence reads: CAVAREFLNTEAFF. The CDR3, as DNA: TGTGCCGTCGCCCGGGAATTCCTGAACACTGAAGCTTTCTTT.

A few counts support this clonotype. This chain connects TRBV9 to TRBJ2-7, with TRBD2 matching 9 bases. In germline, CDR1 is SGDLS, CDR2 YYNGEE. Trimming took 2 bases from V and 0 from J; bases not matched to a gene: 3. The CDR3 is 15 residues long. This chain's CDR3 is CASSVGGGDSYEQYF. CDR3 bases: TGTGCCAGCAGCGTTGGCGGGGGGGACTCCTACGAGCAGTACTTC.

The gene calls are TRBV15 and TRBJ1-5; no clear D. The V gene lost 0 bases and the J gene lost 7 bases, with 10 bases spanning the gap. Per germline, CDR1 LNHNV and CDR2 YYDKDF (reference sequence). The CDR3 has 14 amino acids. CDR3 amino acids: CATSRDLGGQPQHF. Here the CDR3 DNA reads TGTGCCACCAGCAGAGATCTCGGAGGCCAGCCCCAGCATTTT.

This clonotype was picked up many times. V usage is TRBV20-1 and J usage is TRBJ2-5, with D tentatively TRBD2 (6 bases). Trimming took off 5 bases at V and 1 base at J, with 14 bases between the two ends. Germline V gene lookup returns CDR1 DFQATT and CDR2 SNEGSKA (reference sequence). There are 14 residues in the CDR3. The chain's CDR3 is CSASEGGIQETQYF. Written as DNA, the CDR3 is TGCAGTGCTTCGGAGGGCGGAATCCAAGAGACCCAGTACTTC.

The CDR3 DNA follows: TGTGCCAGCAGCTTGTTAAGGAAGGGGTCGTACGAGCAGTACTTC. This encodes CASSLLRKGSYEQYF. The chain combines TRBV5-5 with TRBJ2-7, with D maybe TRBD1 (5 bases). Germline CDR1 is SGHKS and CDR2 is YYEKEE (reference sequence). The CDR3 extends over 15 amino acids. V was clipped by 1 base and J by 4 bases, with 15 bases between them.

The V gene is TRBV14, the J gene TRBJ2-7, with 10 bases identical to TRBD2. CDR3 size: 15 residues. Trimming took 3 bases from V and 3 from J; bases not matched to a gene: 5. Germline CDR1 is SGHDN and CDR2 is FVKESK. Written as DNA, the CDR3 is TGTGCCAGCAGCCATGGACTAGCGGTATTCTACGAGCAGTACTTC. It yields the protein CASSHGLAVFYEQYF.

The chain joins TRBV12-3 or TRBV12-4 to TRBJ2-7, with 8 bases fitting TRBD1. CDR3 length: 11 residues. The V segment lost 1 base and the J segment 12 bases; nucleotides outside the gene matches: 2. The CDR3 loop reads CASSLGQGRYF. In DNA, the CDR3 is TGTGCCAGCAGTTTAGGACAGGGGCGGTACTTC.

Comments on this clonotype: A junction end diverges from the germline sequence, so it may reflect a read error. CDR3 nucleotides: TGTGCCAGCACTCTCGGACAGGGCGAGCAGTATTTC. It translates to CASTLGQGEQYF. The rearrangement links TRBV6-1 to TRBJ2-7; 8 nucleotides align to TRBD1. Germline V gene sequence: CDR1 MNHNS, CDR2 SASEGT. The CDR3 has 12 amino acids.

Ten or more counts support this clonotype. CDR3 DNA: TGTGCCAGCAGTTACCGACTAGCGGGGGCCCCACGGCGGGAGACCCAGTACTTC. Translated, it gives CASSYRLAGAPRRETQYF. The chain is built from TRBV28 and TRBJ2-5; TRBD2 aligns across 12 bases. The J segment lost 5 bases and the V segment lost 4 bases, leaving 14 bases of the junction unmatched. CDR3 length: 18 residues. CDR1 is MDHEN and CDR2 is SYDVKM in the germline V gene. The variable domain in full, completed from reference TRBV28 and TRBJ2-5, reads DVKVTQSSRYLVKRTGEKVFLECVQDMDHENMFWYRQDPGLGLRLIYFSYDVKMKEKGDIPEGYSVSREKKERFSLILESASTNQTSMYLCASSYRLAGAPRRETQYFGPGTRLLVL.

The rearrangement links TRBV12-3 or TRBV12-4 to TRBJ2-7; maybe TRBD2 (6 bases). Deletions cut 5 bases from V and 0 bases from J, with 14 bases between. The CDR3 length is 15 residues. The CDR3 DNA sequence: TGTGCCAGCAGTCACACAGGCGGGACCTCCTACGAGCAGTACTTC. Protein product: CASSHTGGTSYEQYF.

V usage is TRBV2 and J usage is TRBJ2-7, with a weak D call TRBD1 (5 bases). Germline V lookup: CDR1 SNHLY, CDR2 FYNNEI. The CDR3 has 13 residues. Trimming left V 7 bases short and J 1 base short, with 11 bases between. The CDR3 DNA follows: TGTGCCAGCACCCTGACAGTTTCCTACGAGCAGTACTTC. This sequence encodes CASTLTVSYEQYF.

This clonotype was picked up many times. V is TRBV7-9 and J is TRBJ1-2, with TRBD1 identical over 7 bases. Germline CDR1 SEHNR, CDR2 FQNEAQ (reference sequence). The trim removed 2 bases at V and 4 bases at J, leaving 4 bases unmatched. CDR3 length equals 14 residues. As DNA, the CDR3 is TGTGCCAGCAGCTTATCGGCAGGGGGCTATGGCTACACCTTC. Translating gives CASSLSAGGYGYTF.

The V call is TRBV18, the J call TRBJ2-5, with a tentative D call TRBD2 (6 bases). Germline CDR1 KGHSH, CDR2 LQKENI. The CDR3 sequence is 15 residues long. The V end was cut by 3 bases, the J end by 4 bases, with 15 bases between. CDR3 sequence (DNA): TGTGCCAGCTCACCTCTCGCGCGGGACCCAGAGACCCAGTACTTC. Encoded protein: CASSPLARDPETQYF.

This clonotype was seen many times. The chain joins TRBV28 to TRBJ1-5, with D possibly being TRBD1 (5 bases). The CDR3 contains 14 residues. V gave up 8 bases and J gave up 1 base, with 12 bases separating them. Germline-derived CDR1 and CDR2 are MDHEN and SYDVKM. This CDR3 reads CASRIGGSNQPQHF. The CDR3 nucleotides are TGTGCCAGCCGGATCGGGGGAAGCAATCAGCCCCAGCATTTT.

Of note for this clonotype: A much larger clone sits a single nucleotide away, making a read error possible. V usage is TRBV29-1 and J usage is TRBJ1-2; D is perhaps TRBD1 (5 bases). This CDR3 has 13 amino acids. Germline values: CDR1 SQVTM, CDR2 ANQGSEA. The V and J ends lost 6 bases and 3 bases respectively, with 14 bases between them. This chain's CDR3 is CSVRGRTHYGYTF. CDR3 sequence (DNA): TGCAGCGTGCGGGGCAGGACGCACTATGGCTACACCTTC. Drawing the rest from reference TRBV29-1 and TRBJ1-2, the complete variable domain is SAVISQKPSRDICQRGTSLTIQCQVDSQVTMMFWYRQQPGQSLTLIATANQGSEATYESGFVIDKFPISRPNLTFSTLTVSNMSPEDSSIYLCSVRGRTHYGYTFGSGTRLTVV.

This clonotype was picked up a small number of times. This sequence may be a read error, since a much larger clone differs from it by one base. The chain carries TRBV12-3 or TRBV12-4 and TRBJ1-1; the D is unclear. The CDR3 spans 12 residues. In DNA, the CDR3 is TGTGCCAGCAGTCCACGGTCCGGTCGGGCTTGCTTT. Translation: CASSPRSGRACF.

This clonotype was seen many times. The rearrangement uses TRBV20-1 and TRBJ2-7, with D possibly being TRBD1 (7 bases). Trimming cost V 6 bases and J 3 bases, with 15 bases left between them. In germline, CDR1 is DFQATT, CDR2 SNEGSKA (reference sequence). The length of the CDR3 is 13 residues. The DNA for the CDR3 is TGCAGTGCGGAGGGGACAGACCACTACGAGCAGTACTTC. It encodes CSAEGTDHYEQYF.

This clonotype was counted between two and nine times. The V and J genes are TRBV11-2 and TRBJ2-7; D not certain. CDR3 length: 15 residues. V lost 5 bases and J 0 bases, leaving 14 bases between the germline ends. The V gene's germline CDR1 is SGHAT and CDR2 FQNNGV. The CDR3 is CASSAWTSSSYEQYF. DNA for the CDR3: TGTGCCAGCAGCGCGTGGACGTCTAGCTCCTACGAGCAGTACTTC.

The V gene is TRBV28, the J gene TRBJ2-2, with D hard to call. V lost 3 bases, J lost 6 bases, and 11 bases lay in between. Looked up from germline, CDR1 is MDHEN and CDR2 is SYDVKM. The CDR3 consists of 14 residues. For the CDR3, the DNA is TGTGCCAGCAGTTTTGTGGGTAGGGCCGGGGAGCTGTTTTTT. It encodes CASSFVGRAGELFF.

The sample holds many counts of this clonotype. DNA of the CDR3: TGTGCCAGCAGCTTGGAGGGGACCATATCTGGAAACACCATATATTTT. Amino acid sequence: CASSLEGTISGNTIYF. The chain links TRBV11-2 to TRBJ1-3, with D maybe TRBD1 (5 bases). The CDR3 spans 16 residues. V lost 3 bases and J 1 base, leaving 13 bases between the germline ends. Looked up from germline, CDR1 is SGHAT and CDR2 is FQNNGV.

This clonotype was found many times. This chain connects TRBV9 to TRBJ2-5; D perhaps matches TRBD1 (5 bases). V gave up 4 bases and J gave up 2 bases, with 12 bases separating them. In germline, CDR1 is SGDLS, CDR2 YYNGEE. This CDR3 contains 14 residues. This CDR3 is CASSSGQGQETQYF. For the CDR3, the DNA is TGTGCCAGCAGCTCAGGACAAGGTCAAGAGACCCAGTACTTC.

J is TRBJ2-5 and V is TRBV6-1; 9 bases map to TRBD2. Germline V gene lookup returns CDR1 MNHNS and CDR2 SASEGT. This CDR3 is built from 14 residues. The V and J ends lost 7 bases and 5 bases, in that order; junction bases with no gene match: 8. The CDR3 DNA reads as TGTGCCAGCAACCAGCGGGGGGCGTCGGAGACCCAGTACTTC. It codes for CASNQRGASETQYF.

There are many counts of this clonotype. This chain's CDR3 is CSVDIYTGLNYGYTF. The CDR3 DNA reads TGCAGCGTTGATATTTATACCGGGCTTAACTATGGCTACACCTTC. The chain couples TRBV29-1 to TRBJ1-2; unclear D gene. This CDR3 is built from 15 residues. V was trimmed by 3 bases and J by 1 base, leaving 15 bases between them. CDR1 and CDR2 from the germline V gene are SQVTM and ANQGSEA.

There are a few counts of this clonotype. An end of the junction differs from the germline gene, which may be a read error. This chain joins TRBV30 and TRBJ1-2, with D unclear. The CDR3 runs 13 residues. The germline gives CDR1 GTSNPN, CDR2 SVGIG (reference sequence). The CDR3 reads CAWISGHLRGCTF. In DNA form, the CDR3 reads TGTGCCTGGATTTCGGGTCACCTTCGTGGCTGCACCTTC.